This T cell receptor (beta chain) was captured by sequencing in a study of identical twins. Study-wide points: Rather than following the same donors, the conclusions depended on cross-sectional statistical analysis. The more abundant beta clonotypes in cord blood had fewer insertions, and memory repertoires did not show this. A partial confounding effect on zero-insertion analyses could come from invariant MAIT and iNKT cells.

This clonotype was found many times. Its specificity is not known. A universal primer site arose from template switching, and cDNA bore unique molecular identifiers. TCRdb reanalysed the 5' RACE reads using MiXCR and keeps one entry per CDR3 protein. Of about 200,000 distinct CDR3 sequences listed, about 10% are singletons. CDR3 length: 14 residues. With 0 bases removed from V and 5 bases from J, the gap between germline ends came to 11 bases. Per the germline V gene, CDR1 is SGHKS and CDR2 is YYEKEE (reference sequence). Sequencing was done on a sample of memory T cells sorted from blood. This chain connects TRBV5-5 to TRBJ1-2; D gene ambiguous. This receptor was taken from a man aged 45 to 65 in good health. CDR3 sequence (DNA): TGTGCCAGCAGCTTGGCGCAGGTAGCATATGGCTACACCTTC. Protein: CASSLAQVAYGYTF.